A single sample is the source of the 3 T cell receptor beta chains below, sequenced in a study of T-cell memory formation after mild COVID-19. Via MiXCR, TCRdb re-called the 5' RACE reads, giving one row per CDR3 protein. The sample has 450,000 or so distinct CDR3 sequences, more than 20% seen once. Source material: PBMCs or a T cell subset sorted from them (not recorded which). The receptors originated from an adult woman who had mild COVID-19 (a few samples of this study predate the infection). Cell type and time point are not known.

This clonotype occurred a few times. This chain links TRBV5-1 with TRBJ2-1; D is tentatively TRBD1 or TRBD2 (5 bases each). The CDR3 is 14 amino acids. Trimming left V 4 bases short and J 3 bases short, with 11 bases between. CDR1 and CDR2 from the germline V gene are SGHRS and YFSETQ. The CDR3 coding sequence is TGCGCCAGCAGCGGGGGTGACATCTACAATGAGCAGTTCTTC. Residues: CASSGGDIYNEQFF.

This rearrangement joins TRBV7-2 to TRBJ2-2; the D gene could be TRBD1 or TRBD2 (6 bases each). Looked up from germline, CDR1 is SGHTA and CDR2 is FQGNSA. The CDR3 length is 14 residues. Trimming left V 5 bases short and J 8 bases short, with 15 bases between. DNA of the CDR3: TGTGCCAGCAGCCCTCCGGGGGCGCCGGGGGAGCTGTTTTTT. Amino acid sequence: CASSPPGAPGELFF.

In regard to this clonotype: One junction end does not reproduce the germline sequence, and a read error may be involved. This chain joins TRBV7-2 and TRBJ2-1, with a weak D call TRBD2 (6 bases). This CDR3 has 14 amino acids. Germline CDR1 SGHTA, CDR2 FQGNSA. In nucleotides, the CDR3 is TGTGACAGCAGCTCCGGGACTTACTACAATGAGCAGTTCTTC. Residues: CDSSSGTYYNEQFF.